One sample yielded the 14 T cell receptor beta chains listed below, sequenced in a study of blood T cell repertoires in COVID-19. Data came from immunoSEQ multiplex PCR; TCRdb stores just in-frame clones and leaves some out. The sample includes 110,000 or so clones, about four fifths of them seen just once. Input material: peripheral blood. The receptors shown here come from a woman aged 70 to 79 with acute or convalescent COVID-19.

The J gene is TRBJ1-1, the V gene TRBV18; TRBD1 aligns across 8 bases. With V trimmed by 4 bases and J by 5 bases, 6 bases remained unmatched. Germline V CDR1 and CDR2: KGHSH, LQKENI. There are 14 residues in the CDR3. The CDR3 sequence: CASSRTGGATEAFF. The DNA for the CDR3 is TGTGCCAGCTCACGAACAGGGGGAGCGACTGAAGCTTTCTTT.

CDR3 protein: CASSLTQGPQAPLHF. The CDR3 DNA reads TGCGCCAGCAGCTTGACTCAGGGCCCTCAAGCGCCCCTCCACTTT. The chain uses TRBV5-1 and TRBJ1-6; tentative D call: TRBD1 (5 bases). Trimming cost V 1 base and J 13 bases, with 18 bases left between them. The germline CDR1 and CDR2 sequences are SGHRS and YFSETQ. The CDR3 consists of 15 residues. The full variable domain, completed using reference TRBV5-1 and TRBJ1-6, is KAGVTQTPRYLIKTRGQQVTLSCSPISGHRSVSWYQQTPGQGLQFLFEYFSETQRNKGNFPGRFSGRQFSNSRSEMNVSTLELGDSALYLCASSLTQGPQAPLHFGNGTRLTVT.

CDR3 in amino acids: CASSRLATGELFF. CDR3 DNA: TGTGCCAGCAGCAGACTAGCAACCGGGGAGCTGTTTTTT. The V call is TRBV7-3, the J call TRBJ2-2, with 7 bases that match TRBD2. After removal of 5 bases from V and 5 bases from J, the junction contained 2 bases not matched to a gene. The CDR3 loop spans 13 amino acids. CDR1 is SGHTA and CDR2 is FQGTGA in the germline V gene.

The chain employs TRBV3-1 (or the pseudogene TRBV3-2) and TRBJ1-3; 7 bases match TRBD1. Germline V gene sequence: CDR1 LGHDT, CDR2 YNNKEL (reference sequence). CDR3 length: 18 amino acids. The ends lost 4 bases at V and 3 bases at J; junction bases unmatched: 15. This chain's CDR3 is CASSLSRGQLGVGNTIYF. The CDR3, as DNA: TGTGCCAGCAGCCTTTCCCGGGGACAGCTAGGGGTTGGAAACACCATATATTTT.

V and J are TRBV5-4 and TRBJ2-2; possibly TRBD1 for D (6 bases). Trimming removed 1 base from V and 1 base from J, with 14 bases in between. CDR1 SGHNT and CDR2 YYREEE come from the germline V gene (reference sequence). This CDR3 contains 17 residues. CDR3 amino acids: CASSLLRYRENTGELFF. In DNA form, the CDR3 reads TGTGCCAGCAGCTTGCTTCGGTACAGGGAGAACACCGGGGAGCTGTTTTTT.

A single count supports this clone. The genes are TRBV2 and TRBJ2-7, with 8 bases fitting TRBD2. Germline CDR1 SNHLY, CDR2 FYNNEI. This CDR3 contains 16 residues. V lost 7 bases, J lost 1 base, and 12 bases stayed unmatched. The CDR3 region is CASNPSGGATSYEQYF. CDR3 sequence (DNA): TGTGCCAGCAATCCCTCGGGGGGGGCGACTTCCTACGAGCAGTACTTC.

J is TRBJ1-3 and V is TRBV5-1; D remains ambiguous. V lost 0 bases and J 3 bases, leaving 7 bases between the germline ends. The CDR3 is made up of 14 amino acids. CDR1 SGHRS and CDR2 YFSETQ come from the germline V gene. CDR3 DNA: TGCGCCAGCAGCTTGGGGCAGTTTGGAAACACCATATATTTT. Translation: CASSLGQFGNTIYF.

V gene TRBV7-2 combines with J gene TRBJ2-7, with TRBD2 matching 8 bases. This CDR3 spans 14 amino acids. Germline loops: CDR1 SGHTA, CDR2 FQGNSA. V lost 1 base, J lost 5 bases, and 4 bases stayed unmatched. In nucleotides, the CDR3 is TGTGCCAGCAGCTTAGTTAGCGGGATCCACGAGCAGTACTTC. Translation: CASSLVSGIHEQYF.

V usage is TRBV27 and J usage is TRBJ1-2, with a tentative D call TRBD1 (6 bases). Trimming shortened V by 5 bases and J by 4 bases, and 8 bases separated the two germline ends. Germline lookup yields CDR1 MNHEY and CDR2 SMNVEV (reference sequence). The CDR3 has 12 amino acids. The CDR3 loop is CASSQQGYGYTF. CDR3 in DNA: TGTGCCAGCAGTCAACAGGGCTATGGCTACACCTTC.

The rearrangement uses TRBV30 and TRBJ1-6; 8 bases fit TRBD1. The germline gives CDR1 GTSNPN, CDR2 SVGIG (reference sequence). The CDR3 sequence is 14 residues long. Trimming at V came to 0 bases and at J to 14 bases, leaving 9 bases not matched to a gene. The CDR3 sequence: CAWSVDRGLRALHF. DNA of the CDR3: TGTGCCTGGAGTGTAGACAGGGGCCTCCGGGCCCTCCACTTT.

The V gene is TRBV11-2, the J gene TRBJ2-7; TRBD2 agrees at 9 bases. This CDR3 contains 14 residues. V shed 4 bases, J shed 9 bases, and the junction held 10 bases outside the gene matches. Germline values: CDR1 SGHAT, CDR2 FQNNGV. The CDR3 region has the DNA TGTGCCAGCAGCTCGACGACTAGCGGTGGGAGGCAGTACTTC. Translating gives CASSSTTSGGRQYF.

The V gene is TRBV6-1, the J gene TRBJ2-2; D is unclear. Deletions cut 1 base from V and 2 bases from J, with 5 bases between. CDR3 size: 14 residues. Germline V lookup: CDR1 MNHNS, CDR2 SASEGT. The CDR3 DNA sequence: TGTGCCAGCAGTGAAGGACTCAACACCGGGGAGCTGTTTTTT. This sequence encodes CASSEGLNTGELFF.

The CDR3 reads CACHGVRAFF. The CDR3 DNA follows: TGTGCCTGCCACGGGGTAAGAGCTTTCTTT. The genes are TRBV19 and TRBJ1-1, with no clear D. CDR1 is LNHDA and CDR2 is SQIVND in the germline V gene (reference sequence). Deletions cut 11 bases from V and 10 bases from J, with 14 bases between. The CDR3 is 10 amino acids.

The V gene is TRBV21-1, the J gene TRBJ1-5. TRBV21-1 is classified as a pseudogene. The CDR3 spans 16 residues. Here the CDR3 reads CASRLTGGGRNQPQHF. The CDR3 nucleotides are TGTGCCAGCAGACTCACCGGCGGGGGGCGCAATCAGCCCCAGCATTTT.